The 13 T cell receptor beta chains in this list originate from one sample, sequenced in a study of cytomegalovirus exposure and HLA in healthy donors. The PCR was carried out with 60 Vbeta primers and 13 Jbeta primers. TCRdb's table, derived via immunoSEQ multiplex PCR, lists solely in-frame clones and lacks some. This sample has hundreds of thousands of clones, with over 80% found just once. The sample was PBMCs. These TCRs come from a boy aged 2 to 9 in good health and CMV-seronegative.

J is TRBJ2-3 and V is TRBV4-1; possibly TRBD1 for D (7 bases). The CDR3 is made up of 16 amino acids. V dropped 3 bases and J dropped 1 base, with 14 bases sitting between them. Germline V gene lookup returns CDR1 MGHRA and CDR2 YSYEKL. The chain's CDR3 is CASSQEGAWGTDTQYF. CDR3 nucleotides: TGCGCCAGCAGCCAGGAGGGGGCCTGGGGCACAGATACGCAGTATTTT.

The rearrangement links TRBV6-5 to TRBJ2-3; 7 bases align to TRBD2. The CDR3 covers 14 residues. Germline V CDR1 and CDR2: MNHEY, SVGAGI. The V gene end was trimmed by 2 bases and the J gene end by 5 bases; junction bases not matched to a gene: 4. This CDR3 is CASSYGLEGDTQYF. In nucleotides, the CDR3 is TGTGCCAGCAGTTACGGACTAGAGGGAGATACGCAGTATTTT.

The chain links TRBV9 to TRBJ2-2, with D possibly being TRBD2 (5 bases). Per the germline V gene, CDR1 is SGDLS and CDR2 is YYNGEE. With 1 base removed from V and 6 bases from J, the gap between germline ends came to 7 bases. This CDR3 has 13 residues. The CDR3 reads CASSVTRSGELFF. The CDR3 DNA follows: TGTGCCAGCAGCGTAACTAGATCCGGGGAGCTGTTTTTT.

The rearrangement links TRBV25-1 to TRBJ1-1, with no clear D. CDR1 MGHDK and CDR2 SYGVNS come from the germline V gene. The CDR3 has 12 amino acids. V shed 7 bases and J shed 1 base, with 7 bases lying between them. In DNA form, the CDR3 reads TGTGCCAGCACCCCAGGGAACACTGAAGCTTTCTTT. Protein: CASTPGNTEAFF. Full variable domain (missing parts from reference TRBV25-1 and TRBJ1-1): EADIYQTPRYLVIGTGKKITLECSQTMGHDKMYWYQQDPGMELHLIHYSYGVNSTEKGDLSSESTVSRIRTEHFPLTLESARPSHTSQYLCASTPGNTEAFFGQGTRLTVV.

This rearrangement joins TRBV30 to TRBJ1-2; D gene ambiguous. The CDR3 runs 12 residues. CDR1 is GTSNPN, CDR2 SVGIG, per germline (reference sequence). V lost 0 bases and J 6 bases, leaving 8 bases between the germline ends. The CDR3 is CAWSVGGHGYTF. The DNA for the CDR3 is TGTGCCTGGAGTGTAGGAGGGCATGGCTACACCTTC.

This chain links TRBV5-1 with TRBJ2-7; 9 bases are shared with TRBD2. V lost 0 bases and J lost 6; bases outside the gene matches: 10. This CDR3 is built from 16 residues. In germline, CDR1 is SGHRS, CDR2 YFSETQ. Written as DNA, the CDR3 is TGCGCCAGCAGCTTGGAGCCAGCGGGAGGCGCTTGCGAGCAGTACTTC. Protein: CASSLEPAGGACEQYF. The complete variable domain, with remaining parts taken from reference TRBV5-1 and TRBJ2-7, reads KAGVTQTPRYLIKTRGQQVTLSCSPISGHRSVSWYQQTPGQGLQFLFEYFSETQRNKGNFPGRFSGRQFSNSRSEMNVSTLELGDSALYLCASSLEPAGGACEQYFGPGTRLTVT.

This chain joins TRBV6-1 and TRBJ1-1, with D hard to call. The germline CDR1 and CDR2 sequences are MNHNS and SASEGT. Trimming pared 3 bases from V and 5 bases from J, leaving 10 bases between. The CDR3 totals 13 residues. CDR3 sequence: CASSDRAGTEAFF. In DNA, the CDR3 is TGTGCCAGCAGTGATAGGGCGGGGACTGAAGCTTTCTTT.

The gene calls are TRBV19 and TRBJ2-5; 8 bases line up with TRBD2. After removal of 5 bases from V and 4 bases from J, the junction contained 6 bases not matched to a gene. Germline CDR1 and CDR2: LNHDA and SQIVND (reference sequence). The CDR3 has 14 residues. The CDR3 DNA reads as TGTGCCAGTAGTCGGGCGGGGGGTAGAGAGACCCAGTACTTC. Encoded protein: CASSRAGGRETQYF.

This chain uses TRBV7-8 with TRBJ2-7; 7 bases line up with TRBD2. CDR1 is SGHVS, CDR2 FQNEAQ, per germline. With V trimmed by 5 bases and J by 11 bases, 18 bases remained unmatched. This CDR3 has 15 residues. CDR3 amino acids: CASSPASGISREEYF. The CDR3 region has the DNA TGTGCCAGCAGCCCGGCGAGCGGGATTTCTCGGGAGGAGTACTTC.

This sequence joins TRBV7-6 and TRBJ1-1, with 8 bases lining up with TRBD1. Unmatched junction bases numbered 2, after V lost 8 bases and J lost 0 bases. The CDR3 has 13 residues. CDR1 and CDR2 (germline): SGHVS, FNYEAQ. CDR3 sequence reads: CASGTGMNTEAFF. As DNA, the CDR3 is TGTGCCAGCGGGACAGGAATGAACACTGAAGCTTTCTTT.

V and J are TRBV6-5 and TRBJ2-7; a weak D match, TRBD2 (6 bases). The germline V gene has CDR1 MNHEY and CDR2 SVGAGI. The CDR3 length is 13 residues. V was shortened by 5 bases and J by 7 bases, with 15 bases between the two germline ends. CDR3 loop: CASSRDPGGEQYF. CDR3 bases: TGTGCCAGCAGTCGAGACCCTGGGGGGGAGCAGTACTTC.

The gene calls are TRBV30 and TRBJ2-2; D uncertain. Between the trimmed V and J ends, which lost 4 bases and 2 bases, there was a span of 11 bases. Germline CDR1 and CDR2: GTSNPN and SVGIG (reference sequence). CDR3 length: 14 residues. CDR3 in amino acids: CAWTGLVNTGELFF. The CDR3 coding sequence is TGTGCCTGGACGGGTTTAGTTAACACCGGGGAGCTGTTTTTT.

This sequence joins TRBV5-6 and TRBJ1-2; the match to TRBD1 covers 7 bases. This CDR3 is 15 amino acids long. The V gene end was trimmed by 5 bases and the J gene end by 3 bases; junction bases not matched to a gene: 10. The germline V gene encodes CDR1 SGHDT and CDR2 YYEEEE. This CDR3 is CASRLRTGVYYGYTF. Here the CDR3 DNA reads TGTGCCAGCAGACTCAGGACAGGAGTTTACTATGGCTACACCTTC.